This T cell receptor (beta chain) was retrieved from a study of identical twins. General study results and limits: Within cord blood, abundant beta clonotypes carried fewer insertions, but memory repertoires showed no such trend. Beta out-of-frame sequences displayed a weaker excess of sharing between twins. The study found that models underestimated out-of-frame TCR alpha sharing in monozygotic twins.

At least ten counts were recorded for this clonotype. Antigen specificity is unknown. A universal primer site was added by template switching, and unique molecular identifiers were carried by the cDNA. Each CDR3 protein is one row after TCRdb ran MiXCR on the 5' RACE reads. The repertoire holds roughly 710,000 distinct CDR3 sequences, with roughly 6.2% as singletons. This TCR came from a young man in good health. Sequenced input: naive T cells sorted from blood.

The CDR3 is CASSLGESLEEQFF. CDR3 DNA sequence: TGTGCCAGCAGTTTAGGAGAGTCTTTGGAAGAGCAGTTCTTC. The chain combines TRBV12-3 or TRBV12-4 with TRBJ2-1; no clear D. There are 14 residues in the CDR3. Trimming pared 1 base from V and 10 bases from J, leaving 14 bases between.